One T cell receptor beta chain is described in this entry. Patients at the Seattle site were enrolled during active infection and followed longitudinally. The repertoire was sequenced with immunoSEQ multiplex PCR; TCRdb's copy has only in-frame clones and lacks some. The sample lists about 200,000 clones; 80% to 95% were seen once. These data come from a study of blood T cell repertoires in COVID-19. Study-level background: Acute-phase and convalescent COVID-19 samples originated in the United States, Italy and Spain. In each case, the material was cDNA or gDNA derived from T cells, B-cell-depleted T cells, or PBMCs.

Germline CDR1 and CDR2: DFQATT and SNEGSKA (reference sequence). CDR3 length: 14 residues. V shed 3 bases and J 4 bases; nucleotides not matched to a gene: 8. Sequencing used peripheral blood. This rearrangement joins TRBV20-1 to TRBJ1-1, with 7 bases aligning to TRBD1. The receptor's source is a man aged 55 to 70 with COVID-19, enrolled during active disease. The CDR3 DNA reads TGCAGTGCTAGTCAAGACAGGGTATTCACTGAAGCTTTCTTT. Protein: CSASQDRVFTEAFF.